What follows are 16 T cell receptor beta chains derived from one specimen sequenced in a study of T cell repertoires in cytomegalovirus infection. For these TCRs, the target antigens are not known. TCRdb called the reads again in MiXCR, with one record for every CDR3 protein. Of around 540,000 distinct CDR3 sequences listed, 30% to 40% were seen once; the top ten hold roughly 17%. This specimen consisted of cultured PBMCs, obtained from culture after CMV antigen stimulation. These receptors originate from a human donor in good health (CMV status not recorded). Some clones in this sample may be carry-over from other donors' samples.

CDR3 coding DNA: TGTGCCAGTAGTATAGTGGGGACACCTAACTATGGCTACACCTTC. Its translation: CASSIVGTPNYGYTF. The V and J genes are TRBV19 and TRBJ1-2; D is possibly TRBD1 (6 bases). Germline CDR1 and CDR2: LNHDA and SQIVND (reference sequence). The CDR3 covers 15 residues. V was cut by 1 base and J by 0 bases, with 9 bases left in between.

V gene TRBV27 combines with J gene TRBJ2-7; the match to TRBD2 covers 8 bases. Trimming cost V 3 bases and J 4 bases; bases outside gene matches: 5. This CDR3 contains 14 residues. Per the germline V gene, CDR1 is MNHEY and CDR2 is SMNVEV (reference sequence). This CDR3 reads CASSFTGTSYEQYF. The CDR3 nucleotides are TGTGCCAGCAGTTTTACCGGGACTAGTTACGAGCAGTACTTC.

The rearrangement uses TRBV25-1 and TRBJ2-3; 15 bases align to TRBD2. Looked up from germline, CDR1 is MGHDK and CDR2 is SYGVNS. The CDR3 extends over 21 amino acids. V lost 6 bases and J lost 7; bases outside the gene matches: 23. CDR3 amino acids: CASSIAGYEAGTSGRRHTQYF. CDR3 sequence (DNA): TGTGCCAGCAGCATAGCAGGGTATGAGGCTGGGACTAGCGGGAGGCGTCATACGCAGTATTTT. Full variable domain (missing parts from reference TRBV25-1 and TRBJ2-3): EADIYQTPRYLVIGTGKKITLECSQTMGHDKMYWYQQDPGMELHLIHYSYGVNSTEKGDLSSESTVSRIRTEHFPLTLESARPSHTSQYLCASSIAGYEAGTSGRRHTQYFGPGTRLTVL.

The chain carries TRBV7-2 and TRBJ2-7, with 9 bases fitting TRBD1. The trim removed 5 bases at V and 6 bases at J, leaving 11 bases unmatched. The CDR3 has 15 residues. Germline loops: CDR1 SGHTA, CDR2 FQGNSA. CDR3 loop: CASSRDREGAGEQYF. The CDR3 DNA sequence: TGTGCCAGCAGCCGGGACAGGGAGGGCGCGGGCGAGCAGTACTTC.

This chain connects TRBV4-2 to TRBJ2-6; D is ambiguous. V lost 1 base and J lost 0, with 13 bases in between. CDR1 LGHNA and CDR2 YNFKEQ come from the germline V gene. This CDR3 is 18 amino acids long. CDR3 region: CASSQVGSGFSGANVLTF. In nucleotides, the CDR3 is TGTGCCAGCAGCCAAGTCGGTTCGGGTTTCTCTGGGGCCAACGTCCTGACTTTC.

The chain employs TRBV6-8 and TRBJ2-4; D gene ambiguous. The length of the CDR3 is 14 residues. V dropped 0 bases and J dropped 1 base, with 4 bases sitting between them. Per germline, CDR1 MNHGY and CDR2 SAAAGT. CDR3 sequence reads: CASSYSGAKNIQYF. The CDR3 DNA is TGTGCCAGCAGTTACTCGGGGGCCAAAAACATTCAGTACTTC.

This rearrangement joins TRBV6-1 to TRBJ1-6, with 9 bases that match TRBD1. The junction had 9 bases not matched to a gene; V was cut back by 11 bases and J by 7 bases. Germline V gene sequence: CDR1 MNHNS, CDR2 SASEGT. The CDR3 length is 14 residues. The CDR3 region is CALKETGGNSPLHF. Written as DNA, the CDR3 is TGTGCCTTAAAAGAGACAGGGGGGAATTCACCCCTCCACTTT.

The genes are TRBV7-6 and TRBJ2-2; TRBD2 matches 14 bases. V shed 4 bases, J shed 7 bases, and the junction held 5 bases outside the gene matches. CDR3 length: 16 residues. CDR1 is SGHVS, CDR2 FNYEAQ, per germline. CDR3 amino acids: CASSSGLAGEGGELFF. The CDR3 region has the DNA TGTGCCAGCAGCTCGGGACTAGCGGGAGAGGGCGGGGAGCTGTTTTTT.

The sample holds many counts of this clonotype. The chain links TRBV7-2 to TRBJ1-2, with D possibly TRBD1 on 5 matching bases. This CDR3 contains 15 residues. Germline CDR1 reads SGHTA; CDR2 reads FQGNSA. V was pared by 8 bases and J by 7 bases, with 23 bases between. The CDR3 protein is CASVERRRDEAGYTF. CDR3 nucleotides: TGTGCCAGCGTCGAACGACGGAGGGACGAAGCTGGCTACACCTTC.

J is TRBJ2-7 and V is TRBV10-3; 13 bases fit TRBD2. Germline lookup yields CDR1 ENHRY and CDR2 SYGVKD. This CDR3 is 16 amino acids long. V lost 2 bases, J lost 5 bases, and 6 bases stayed unmatched. The CDR3 sequence is CAISEPGLAGSHEQYF. CDR3 nucleotide sequence: TGTGCCATCAGTGAGCCGGGACTAGCGGGATCCCACGAGCAGTACTTC.

V usage is TRBV7-2 and J usage is TRBJ2-7; D may be TRBD1 (6 bases). The CDR3 totals 14 residues. Germline-derived CDR1 and CDR2 are SGHTA and FQGNSA. V was cut by 8 bases and J by 2 bases, with 16 bases left in between. In DNA form, the CDR3 reads TGTGCCAGCCTAAGCCCCGGACAGCCCTACGAGCAGTACTTC. As protein: CASLSPGQPYEQYF.

This clonotype was seen a handful of times. This rearrangement joins TRBV7-9 to TRBJ1-1; a weak D match, TRBD1 (6 bases). This CDR3 region has 15 residues. Germline-derived CDR1 and CDR2 are SEHNR and FQNEAQ (reference sequence). V lost 1 base and J 4 bases, leaving 13 bases between the germline ends. CDR3 coding DNA: TGTGCCAGCAGCTTAGTGATGGGAGGGGGCACTGAAGCTTTCTTT. This gives the protein CASSLVMGGGTEAFF.

In this sample, this clonotype turned up a few times. The chain links TRBV7-2 to TRBJ1-6; D is uncertain. The CDR3 loop spans 13 amino acids. V lost 5 bases, J lost 8 bases, and 10 bases lay in between. Germline loops: CDR1 SGHTA, CDR2 FQGNSA. The CDR3 DNA reads TGTGCCAGCAGCCGGCCCCCCTATTCACCCCTCCACTTT. Protein product: CASSRPPYSPLHF.

This rearrangement joins TRBV13 to TRBJ2-5; 7 bases map to TRBD1. Trimming took 5 bases from V and 2 from J; bases not matched to a gene: 8. The CDR3 length is 15 residues. CDR1 and CDR2 from the germline V gene are PRHDT and FYEKMQ (reference sequence). CDR3 amino acids: CASSLTGALQETQYF. CDR3 nucleotide sequence: TGTGCCAGCAGCCTCACAGGGGCCTTACAAGAGACCCAGTACTTC.

This chain uses TRBV5-1 with TRBJ2-1, with 7 nucleotides matching TRBD2. CDR1 is SGHRS, CDR2 YFSETQ, per germline. Losses at the gene ends were 1 base for V and 9 bases for J; bases not matched to a gene: 4. CDR3 length: 13 amino acids. The CDR3 DNA follows: TGCGCCAGCAGCTTGTGGGAGGGCAGTGAGCAGTTCTTC. As protein: CASSLWEGSEQFF.

The chain combines TRBV4-1 with TRBJ1-2; D not certain. Per germline, CDR1 MGHRA and CDR2 YSYEKL. This CDR3 is 15 amino acids long. V shed 0 bases and J shed 7 bases, with 15 bases lying between them. The CDR3 here is CASSQDRPGSGGYTF. In DNA form, the CDR3 reads TGCGCCAGCAGCCAAGATCGTCCGGGGTCGGGTGGCTACACCTTC.